This entry lists 30 T cell receptor beta chains sequenced from one sample in a study of CD8 T cells in ankylosing spondylitis. Findings of the study overall: Blood of patients with ankylosing spondylitis appeared to be characterized by a TCR beta motif of fewer than 10 highly homologous variants.

TCRdb analysed the 5' RACE reads with MiXCR anew, one entry per CDR3 protein. The top ten hold less than 20% of the sample, which has about 420,000 distinct CDR3 sequences, about a fifth seen once. Which antigens these TCRs recognize remains unknown. Sequenced: blood, either unsorted or a sorted T cell fraction (not recorded which). The receptors derive from a male donor with ankylosing spondylitis.

This clonotype was seen only a few times. V gene TRBV15 combines with J gene TRBJ2-1; 10 positions agree with TRBD2. Per germline, CDR1 LNHNV and CDR2 YYDKDF (reference sequence). The ends lost 3 bases at V and 4 bases at J; junction bases unmatched: 6. CDR3 size: 16 residues. As DNA, the CDR3 is TGTGCCACCAGCAGGACTAGCGGGTATACTTACAATGAGCAGTTCTTC. It specifies CATSRTSGYTYNEQFF.

This clonotype has just a few counts. The chain joins TRBV5-1 to TRBJ2-7; D may be TRBD1 (6 bases). CDR1 and CDR2 (germline): SGHRS, YFSETQ. The CDR3 is made up of 14 amino acids. V gave up 3 bases and J gave up 3 bases, with 13 bases separating them. This CDR3 reads CASSSFATGYEQYF. The CDR3 nucleotides are TGCGCCAGCAGCTCTTTCGCGACAGGCTACGAGCAGTACTTC. Drawing the rest from reference TRBV5-1 and TRBJ2-7, the complete variable domain is KAGVTQTPRYLIKTRGQQVTLSCSPISGHRSVSWYQQTPGQGLQFLFEYFSETQRNKGNFPGRFSGRQFSNSRSEMNVSTLELGDSALYLCASSSFATGYEQYFGPGTRLTVT.

This clonotype occurred a few times. The chain recombines TRBV4-1 with TRBJ1-1; D perhaps matches TRBD1 (6 bases). V was pared by 0 bases and J by 1 base, with 12 bases between. CDR1 and CDR2 from the germline V gene are MGHRA and YSYEKL. The CDR3 runs to 16 residues. CDR3: CASSQDRSGANTEAFF. In DNA, the CDR3 is TGCGCCAGCAGCCAAGATAGATCAGGGGCGAACACTGAAGCTTTCTTT.

This clonotype has only a few counts. V usage is TRBV11-1 and J usage is TRBJ2-1, with TRBD2 identical over 13 bases. The J segment lost 3 bases and the V segment lost 5 bases, leaving 16 bases of the junction unmatched. The CDR3 is made up of 20 amino acids. Germline V gene sequence: CDR1 SGHAT, CDR2 FQDESV (reference sequence). CDR3 sequence reads: CASSPRTGQTSGRFYNEQFF. In DNA, the CDR3 is TGTGCCAGCAGCCCCCGGACAGGACAGACTAGCGGGAGGTTCTACAATGAGCAGTTCTTC. The variable domain in full, with the rest retrieved from reference TRBV11-1 and TRBJ2-1, is EAEVAQSPRYKITEKSQAVAFWCDPISGHATLYWYRQILGQGPELLVQFQDESVVDDSQLPKDRFSAERLKGVDSTLKIQPAELGDSAMYLCASSPRTGQTSGRFYNEQFFGPGTRLTVL.

The chain is built from TRBV20-1 and TRBJ1-2, with 8 bases aligning to TRBD1. CDR1 DFQATT and CDR2 SNEGSKA come from the germline V gene (reference sequence). The CDR3 totals 14 residues. V dropped 1 base and J dropped 3; count of bases not matched to a gene: 4. CDR3 sequence (DNA): TGCAGTGCTAGAGTAGCGGGACAGGACTATGGCTACACCTTC. The encoded protein is CSARVAGQDYGYTF.

This chain joins TRBV6-1 and TRBJ1-5; 9 nucleotides line up with TRBD1. The CDR3 is made up of 15 amino acids. V lost 6 bases, J lost 3 bases, and 6 bases stayed unmatched. Germline lookup yields CDR1 MNHNS and CDR2 SASEGT. This chain's CDR3 is CASRFKQGANQPQHF. In nucleotides, the CDR3 is TGTGCCAGCAGGTTCAAACAGGGGGCCAATCAGCCCCAGCATTTT.

This clonotype was counted at least ten times. This sequence joins TRBV6-1 and TRBJ2-1, with D possibly being TRBD1 (5 bases). Deletions cut 6 bases from V and 9 bases from J, with 21 bases between. This CDR3 region has 15 residues. Germline V gene sequence: CDR1 MNHNS, CDR2 SASEGT. CDR3 nucleotides: TGTGCCAGCAGCCCCTTTGCGGATAGGGGTGGTGAGCAGTTCTTC. Amino acids: CASSPFADRGGEQFF.

In its sample, this clonotype was seen a few times. V is TRBV27 and J is TRBJ1-2, with D hard to call. Germline V gene data show CDR1 as MNHEY and CDR2 as SMNVEV (reference sequence). Trimming pared 5 bases from V and 4 bases from J, leaving 17 bases between. The CDR3 is 15 residues long. The CDR3 region has the DNA TGTGCCAGCAGTCCCTCGGGAGGATCTTTCTATGGCTACACCTTC. It codes for CASSPSGGSFYGYTF.

This clonotype was seen many times. This chain uses TRBV6-2 or TRBV6-3 with TRBJ2-7, with no clear D. CDR1 is MNHEY, CDR2 SVGEGT, per germline. The CDR3 covers 11 residues. Trimming took 4 bases from V and 2 from J, leaving 3 bases between them. CDR3 region: CASSFTYEQYF. In nucleotides, the CDR3 is TGTGCCAGCAGTTTCACCTACGAGCAGTACTTC.

The CDR3 protein is CATSAGGGSTEAFF. For the CDR3, the DNA is TGTGCCACCTCAGCGGGCGGGGGATCCACTGAAGCTTTCTTT. This chain links TRBV19 with TRBJ1-1, with D possibly being TRBD1 (5 bases). The ends were cut back, 10 bases at V and 4 bases at J, with 19 bases in the middle. The CDR3 totals 14 residues. Germline-derived CDR1 and CDR2 are LNHDA and SQIVND (reference sequence).

The rearrangement links TRBV29-1 to TRBJ2-3; 13 positions match TRBD2. The germline V gene has CDR1 SQVTM and CDR2 ANQGSEA. Germline trimming cut 7 bases from V and 5 bases from J; bases unmatched to any gene: 6. This CDR3 contains 14 residues. The CDR3 region is CSAWTSGSGDTQYF. The CDR3, as DNA: TGCAGCGCGTGGACTAGCGGGAGTGGAGATACGCAGTATTTT.

This rearrangement joins TRBV19 to TRBJ2-5, with D maybe TRBD1 (5 bases). Trimming shortened V by 3 bases and J by 9 bases, and 14 bases separated the two germline ends. Germline V gene lookup returns CDR1 LNHDA and CDR2 SQIVND (reference sequence). The CDR3 length is 13 residues. The CDR3 DNA is TGTGCCAGTAGTATCCGACAGCCCAGCCCCCAGTACTTC. Protein product: CASSIRQPSPQYF.

The genes are TRBV20-1 and TRBJ2-2; D is perhaps TRBD2 (6 bases). This CDR3 is 12 amino acids long. Looked up from germline, CDR1 is DFQATT and CDR2 is SNEGSKA (reference sequence). Trimming removed 6 bases at V and 3 bases at J, with 8 bases between. This chain's CDR3 is CSAPSDTGELFF. CDR3 nucleotide sequence: TGCAGTGCCCCTAGCGACACCGGGGAGCTGTTTTTT.

In this sample, this clonotype turned up a few times. The chain couples TRBV20-1 to TRBJ2-1; D is ambiguous. The V end was cut by 3 bases, the J end by 3 bases, with 6 bases between. The CDR3 is 12 amino acids. In germline, CDR1 is DFQATT, CDR2 SNEGSKA (reference sequence). The CDR3 sequence: CSARLNYNEQFF. The CDR3 DNA sequence: TGCAGTGCTAGGCTCAACTACAATGAGCAGTTCTTC.

This clonotype was seen a few times. This chain connects TRBV11-3 to TRBJ1-3; D call uncertain. V gave up 3 bases and J gave up 3 bases, with 12 bases separating them. This CDR3 contains 15 residues. Germline V lookup: CDR1 SGHNT, CDR2 YENEEA. CDR3 in amino acids: CASSFDTGVGNTIYF. The CDR3 nucleotides are TGTGCCAGCAGCTTCGACACCGGTGTTGGAAACACCATATATTTT.

The chain uses TRBV15 and TRBJ2-7; 12 bases agree with TRBD2. V gave up 1 base and J gave up 4 bases; unmatched junction bases: 8. The CDR3 has 17 amino acids. Germline V CDR1 and CDR2: LNHNV, YYDKDF (reference sequence). The CDR3 here is CATSRVGGLAGQYEQYF. The CDR3 coding sequence is TGTGCCACCAGCAGAGTGGGAGGACTAGCGGGACAATACGAGCAGTACTTC. Based on the CDR3 plus reference TRBV15 and TRBJ2-7, the full variable domain is DAMVIQNPRYQVTQFGKPVTLSCSQTLNHNVMYWYQQKSSQAPKLLFHYYDKDFNNEADTPDNFQSRRPNTSFCFLDIRSPGLGDTAMYLCATSRVGGLAGQYEQYFGPGTRLTVT.

This clonotype was detected many times. The CDR3 coding sequence is TGCAGCGTTCTCTGGACAGGGGTAAAGATAGGAGCCTACGAGCAGTACTTC. It yields the protein CSVLWTGVKIGAYEQYF. The J gene is TRBJ2-7, the V gene TRBV29-1, with TRBD1 matching 9 bases. This CDR3 has 17 amino acids. Germline-derived CDR1 and CDR2 are SQVTM and ANQGSEA. The trim removed 5 bases at V and 2 bases at J, leaving 16 bases unmatched.

The V call is TRBV7-2, the J call TRBJ2-1; 8 bases are shared with TRBD2. The V segment lost 5 bases and the J segment 3 bases; nucleotides outside the gene matches: 9. The germline V gene encodes CDR1 SGHTA and CDR2 FQGNSA. The CDR3 spans 16 residues. The CDR3 DNA sequence: TGTGCCAGCAGCGCCCAGCCCGGGACTAGCTACAATGAGCAGTTCTTC. Protein: CASSAQPGTSYNEQFF.

Only one count was recorded for this clonotype. This rearrangement joins TRBV4-2 to TRBJ2-1; D may be TRBD2 (6 bases). Germline CDR1 and CDR2: LGHNA and YNFKEQ. The CDR3 is 16 residues long. V gave up 0 bases and J gave up 8 bases, with 17 bases separating them. The CDR3 sequence is CASSQEIAVVMDEQFF. The DNA of the CDR3 is TGTGCCAGCAGCCAAGAAATAGCGGTTGTAATGGATGAGCAGTTCTTC.

This clonotype was seen more than once but under ten times. The V gene is TRBV5-1, the J gene TRBJ2-5, with D unresolved. Germline V gene data show CDR1 as SGHRS and CDR2 as YFSETQ. V lost 4 bases and J 4 bases, leaving 20 bases between the germline ends. The CDR3 runs 16 residues. The CDR3 nucleotides are TGCGCCAGCAGCGGGCCGTCCACAGCGAGCTTAGAGACCCAGTACTTC. It is translated as CASSGPSTASLETQYF.

This clonotype was picked up a small number of times. The gene calls are TRBV5-1 and TRBJ1-4, with D uncertain. The CDR3 runs to 14 residues. V lost 4 bases, J lost 4 bases, and 11 bases lay in between. Germline assignment: CDR1 SGHRS and CDR2 YFSETQ. CDR3 sequence reads: CASSPDGVNEKLFF. The CDR3 DNA follows: TGCGCCAGCAGCCCAGACGGAGTTAATGAAAAACTGTTTTTT.

V is TRBV7-8 and J is TRBJ1-5; D remains unclear. This CDR3 has 14 residues. The germline gives CDR1 SGHVS, CDR2 FQNEAQ. V was clipped by 5 bases and J by 2 bases, with 10 bases between them. DNA for the CDR3: TGTGCCAGCAGCCTGTTCCACGGCAATCAGCCCCAGCATTTT. Translation gives CASSLFHGNQPQHF.

This clonotype showed up just a few times. The V call is TRBV29-1, the J call TRBJ2-1; the D is unclear. V lost 7 bases and J 0 bases, leaving 16 bases between the germline ends. The length of the CDR3 is 15 residues. CDR1 and CDR2 from the germline V gene are SQVTM and ANQGSEA. The CDR3: CSALHWGFSYNEQFF. For the CDR3, the DNA is TGCAGCGCCCTGCACTGGGGATTCTCCTACAATGAGCAGTTCTTC.

The chain joins TRBV12-3 or TRBV12-4 to TRBJ2-1, with 11 bases fitting TRBD2. J lost 6 bases, V lost 6 bases, and 7 bases had no gene match. The CDR3 contains 15 residues. CDR3 region: CASSLVAGGANEQFF. The CDR3 DNA sequence: TGTGCCAGCAGCCTGGTAGCGGGAGGGGCCAATGAGCAGTTCTTC.

This clonotype was seen more than once but under ten times. V is TRBV7-2 and J is TRBJ2-7; the D gene is possibly TRBD2 (6 bases). The V gene's germline CDR1 is SGHTA and CDR2 FQGNSA. The CDR3 length is 15 residues. Trimming took off 5 bases at V and 4 bases at J, with 18 bases between the two ends. This CDR3 is CASSPTGLLLYEQYF. Here the CDR3 DNA reads TGTGCCAGCAGCCCTACAGGACTACTTTTATACGAGCAGTACTTC.

This CDR3 is CASSPQVTGRQYF. The CDR3 bases are TGTGCCAGCAGCCCCCAAGTAACGGGGAGGCAGTACTTC. This sequence joins TRBV3-1 and TRBJ2-7; D perhaps matches TRBD2 (5 bases). Trimming removed 4 bases at V and 9 bases at J, with 16 bases between. The germline V gene encodes CDR1 LGHDT and CDR2 YNNKEL (reference sequence). The CDR3 is made up of 13 amino acids.

The chain links TRBV9 to TRBJ2-3; D uncertain. V was pared by 0 bases and J by 4 bases, with 18 bases between. Germline V CDR1 and CDR2: SGDLS, YYNGEE. This CDR3 contains 17 residues. The CDR3 bases are TGTGCCAGCAGCGTAGACCAAGTTGGCAGCGCCTCAGATACGCAGTATTTT. It yields the protein CASSVDQVGSASDTQYF. The variable domain in full, with the rest retrieved from reference TRBV9 and TRBJ2-3, is DSGVTQTPKHLITATGQRVTLRCSPRSGDLSVYWYQQSLDQGLQFLIQYYNGEERAKGNILERFSAQQFPDLHSELNLSSLELGDSALYFCASSVDQVGSASDTQYFGPGTRLTVL.

The J gene is TRBJ2-1, the V gene TRBV6-1, with 9 positions matching TRBD2. V lost 6 bases, J lost 10 bases, and 10 bases stayed unmatched. Germline V gives CDR1 MNHNS, CDR2 SASEGT. This CDR3 contains 14 residues. CDR3 DNA sequence: TGTGCCAGCAGCCCAACTAGCGGGCGGAGGGAGCAGTTCTTC. Translated, it gives CASSPTSGRREQFF.

This CDR3 is CASSFRQGNSPLHF. CDR3 nucleotide sequence: TGCGCCAGCAGCTTTAGACAGGGGAATTCACCCCTCCACTTT. This chain connects TRBV5-1 to TRBJ1-6, with 8 bases identical to TRBD1. The length of the CDR3 is 14 residues. The junction had 2 bases not matched to a gene; V was cut back by 2 bases and J by 7 bases. Germline lookup yields CDR1 SGHRS and CDR2 YFSETQ.

This clonotype came up a few times. The chain is built from TRBV5-1 and TRBJ2-3; 8 nucleotides align to TRBD1. The ends lost 4 bases at V and 2 bases at J; junction bases unmatched: 6. This CDR3 is built from 15 residues. CDR1 and CDR2 (germline): SGHRS, YFSETQ. CDR3 sequence: CASSPGTGITDTQYF. CDR3 nucleotides: TGCGCCAGCAGCCCCGGGACAGGCATCACAGATACGCAGTATTTT. The whole variable domain, remainder taken from reference TRBV5-1 and TRBJ2-3, is KAGVTQTPRYLIKTRGQQVTLSCSPISGHRSVSWYQQTPGQGLQFLFEYFSETQRNKGNFPGRFSGRQFSNSRSEMNVSTLELGDSALYLCASSPGTGITDTQYFGPGTRLTVL.